Presented here are 27 T cell receptor beta chains from one specimen sequenced in a study of T-cell reconstitution after alpha-beta-depleted transplantation in children. This sample's TCRbeta library carried unique molecular identifier barcodes. Each CDR3 protein is one row after TCRdb ran MiXCR on the PCR reads. The data contain 450,000 to 700,000 distinct CDR3 sequences, 25% to 30% of them singletons. The source material was PBMCs, sampled before TCRalphabeta/CD19-depleted stem cell transplant. Every receptor here comes from a boy under two years old with Wiskott-Aldrich syndrome, due to receive a stem cell transplant.

This clonotype turned up a few times. The V and J genes are TRBV5-6 and TRBJ1-1; D perhaps matches TRBD1 (6 bases). The CDR3 runs to 14 residues. In germline, CDR1 is SGHDT, CDR2 YYEEEE. V shed 1 base and J shed 3 bases, with 10 bases lying between them. This chain's CDR3 is CASSLSQGYTEAFF. In nucleotides, the CDR3 is TGTGCCAGCAGCTTGAGCCAGGGGTACACTGAAGCTTTCTTT.

The V gene is TRBV11-2, the J gene TRBJ2-7; possibly TRBD2 for D (7 bases). V lost 8 bases, J lost 4 bases, and 21 bases lay in between. Germline CDR1 is SGHAT and CDR2 is FQNNGV. The CDR3 extends over 15 amino acids. This CDR3 is CASGLYQGTTYEQYF. The CDR3 DNA reads TGTGCCAGCGGGCTCTATCAGGGGACTACTTACGAGCAGTACTTC.

This clonotype has more than one count but fewer than ten. The chain links TRBV20-1 to TRBJ2-7; 9 bases are a match to TRBD1. J gave up 2 bases and V 3 bases, and 8 bases lay outside the gene matches. This CDR3 spans 15 amino acids. The germline CDR1 and CDR2 sequences are DFQATT and SNEGSKA (reference sequence). The CDR3 region is CSASIDRGTPYEQYF. The CDR3 DNA is TGCAGTGCTAGTATTGACAGGGGGACCCCCTACGAGCAGTACTTC.

This clonotype was seen a handful of times. V usage is TRBV11-2 and J usage is TRBJ2-1; TRBD2 matches at 8 bases. The CDR3 is made up of 16 amino acids. Trimming at V came to 0 bases and at J to 7 bases, leaving 8 bases not matched to a gene. Germline loops: CDR1 SGHAT, CDR2 FQNNGV. The CDR3 nucleotides are TGTGCCAGCAGCTTAGATCAGACTAGCGTTGGAAATGAGCAGTTCTTC. It translates to CASSLDQTSVGNEQFF.

CDR3 nucleotide sequence: TGTGCCAGCAGCCGAGCACCGGCTACCGGGACTAGGGCCTACGAGCAGTACTTC. It encodes CASSRAPATGTRAYEQYF. The genes are TRBV14 and TRBJ2-7, with 8 bases aligning to TRBD2. Germline V CDR1 and CDR2: SGHDN, FVKESK. The CDR3 extends over 18 amino acids. V was pared by 4 bases and J by 2 bases, with 16 bases of the junction left unmatched.

This clonotype was detected a few times. The chain combines TRBV5-1 with TRBJ2-3; a weak D match, TRBD2 (5 bases). Germline V gene data show CDR1 as SGHRS and CDR2 as YFSETQ. The CDR3 is 17 residues long. V lost 2 bases to trimming and J lost 2 bases, with 18 bases between them. CDR3: CASSFPTGGGSTDTQYF. CDR3 coding DNA: TGCGCCAGCAGCTTCCCCACGGGCGGAGGATCCACAGATACGCAGTATTTT.

This chain uses TRBV5-1 with TRBJ1-6; 9 positions match TRBD1. Per the germline V gene, CDR1 is SGHRS and CDR2 is YFSETQ. CDR3 length equals 14 residues. J was trimmed by 9 bases and V by 5 bases; bases with no gene match: 6. The CDR3 DNA sequence: TGCGCCAGCAGACTCGGACAGGGGTTTTCACCCCTCCACTTT. Protein sequence: CASRLGQGFSPLHF. Full variable domain (missing parts from reference TRBV5-1 and TRBJ1-6): KAGVTQTPRYLIKTRGQQVTLSCSPISGHRSVSWYQQTPGQGLQFLFEYFSETQRNKGNFPGRFSGRQFSNSRSEMNVSTLELGDSALYLCASRLGQGFSPLHFGNGTRLTVT.

V and J are TRBV29-1 and TRBJ1-1; D is ambiguous. Trimming took 4 bases from V and 1 from J, leaving 10 bases between them. The CDR3 consists of 13 residues. CDR1 SQVTM and CDR2 ANQGSEA come from the germline V gene. The CDR3 sequence is CSVGMEKNTEAFF. The CDR3, as DNA: TGCAGCGTTGGGATGGAGAAGAACACTGAAGCTTTCTTT.

The chain links TRBV12-3 or TRBV12-4 to TRBJ2-2; 7 positions agree with TRBD2. This CDR3 has 15 residues. The ends lost 5 bases at V and 3 bases at J; junction bases unmatched: 6. CDR3 residues: CASSPASGYTGELFF. The CDR3 DNA sequence: TGTGCCAGCAGTCCAGCTAGCGGATACACCGGGGAGCTGTTTTTT.

The chain carries TRBV5-1 and TRBJ2-7; D is ambiguous. V was cut by 5 bases and J by 8 bases, with 11 bases left in between. The CDR3 runs 11 residues. CDR1 is SGHRS and CDR2 is YFSETQ in the germline V gene. CDR3 sequence (DNA): TGCGCCAGCAGAGCTTCACACAAGCAGTACTTC. This gives the protein CASRASHKQYF.

DNA of the CDR3: TGCAGTGCTAGAGATCCGGGGAGCTCCTACGAGCAGTACTTC. Its translation: CSARDPGSSYEQYF. J is TRBJ2-7 and V is TRBV20-1, with a weak D call TRBD2 (5 bases). V dropped 0 bases and J dropped 0 bases, with 9 bases sitting between them. There are 14 residues in the CDR3. The germline V gene encodes CDR1 DFQATT and CDR2 SNEGSKA (reference sequence).

The sample holds a few counts of this clonotype. V and J are TRBV5-1 and TRBJ2-7; TRBD1 matches 9 bases. With V trimmed by 5 bases and J by 1 base, 4 bases remained unmatched. The germline gives CDR1 SGHRS, CDR2 YFSETQ. This CDR3 contains 14 residues. This chain's CDR3 is CASRTGTGSYEQYF. The CDR3 DNA reads TGCGCCAGCAGAACCGGGACAGGGTCCTACGAGCAGTACTTC.

The chain joins TRBV6-5 to TRBJ1-3; no clear D. The CDR3 spans 14 residues. Per the germline V gene, CDR1 is MNHEY and CDR2 is SVGAGI. Deletions cut 0 bases from V and 4 bases from J, with 7 bases between. The CDR3 spells CASSYSSRGNTIYF. In DNA form, the CDR3 reads TGTGCCAGCAGTTACTCGAGCAGGGGAAACACCATATATTTT.

The V call is TRBV10-3, the J call TRBJ2-7, with 7 bases that match TRBD1. V gave up 5 bases and J gave up 12 bases; unmatched junction bases: 13. Per germline, CDR1 ENHRY and CDR2 SYGVKD. The CDR3 contains 13 residues. CDR3 region: CAISIDTGVPGYF. In nucleotides, the CDR3 is TGTGCCATCAGTATAGATACAGGGGTCCCCGGGTACTTC.

The V and J genes are TRBV28 and TRBJ1-5, with TRBD1 identical over 9 bases. V trimming: 5 bases; J trimming: 3 bases; junction bases outside the gene matches: 5. From germline, CDR1 is MDHEN and CDR2 SYDVKM. This CDR3 is 15 amino acids long. As DNA, the CDR3 is TGTGCCAGCAGTCCGAGGACAGGGGACAATCAGCCCCAGCATTTT. The encoded protein is CASSPRTGDNQPQHF.

This clonotype has only a few counts. The chain couples TRBV29-1 to TRBJ2-4; 7 bases are shared with TRBD1. Germline CDR1 and CDR2: SQVTM and ANQGSEA. With V trimmed by 4 bases and J by 9 bases, 3 bases remained unmatched. This CDR3 is built from 11 residues. The CDR3 spells CSVGTGAIQYF. CDR3 nucleotides: TGCAGCGTTGGCACAGGGGCCATTCAGTACTTC.

This clonotype was recorded only once. The V and J genes are TRBV10-3 and TRBJ2-1, with TRBD2 matching 10 bases. J lost 9 bases, V lost 3 bases, and 17 bases had no gene match. Germline loops: CDR1 ENHRY, CDR2 SYGVKD. This CDR3 spans 18 amino acids. The CDR3 DNA sequence: TGTGCCATCAGTGACCGATCTGGGGTAGCGGGAGGTGGCAGTGAGCAGTTCTTC. This encodes CAISDRSGVAGGGSEQFF.

V gene TRBV5-1 combines with J gene TRBJ2-5; possibly TRBD1 for D (6 bases). Trimming removed 3 bases from V and 5 bases from J, with 14 bases in between. The CDR3 runs 14 residues. Germline loops: CDR1 SGHRS, CDR2 YFSETQ. In nucleotides, the CDR3 is TGCGCCAGCAGCTCCGCCGGGACAAGGGAGACCCAGTACTTC. Its protein product is CASSSAGTRETQYF.

The chain links TRBV20-1 to TRBJ2-7; 12 bases are shared with TRBD1. The CDR3 covers 14 residues. After removal of 3 bases from V and 3 bases from J, the junction contained 3 bases not matched to a gene. The germline V gene has CDR1 DFQATT and CDR2 SNEGSKA (reference sequence). CDR3 sequence (DNA): TGCAGTGCTAGGCGGGACAGGGGGCTCTACGAGCAGTACTTC. Protein: CSARRDRGLYEQYF.

The rearrangement uses TRBV5-1 and TRBJ2-2; no clear D gene. V lost 2 bases, J lost 0 bases, and 5 bases lay in between. This CDR3 comprises 14 residues. Germline assignment: CDR1 SGHRS and CDR2 YFSETQ. In DNA, the CDR3 is TGCGCCAGCAGCTTAACACCGAACACCGGGGAGCTGTTTTTT. Translation gives CASSLTPNTGELFF.

The J gene is TRBJ1-5, the V gene TRBV6-1, with TRBD1 identical over 7 bases. The CDR3 extends over 17 amino acids. The trim removed 3 bases at V and 0 bases at J, leaving 8 bases unmatched. Germline CDR1 and CDR2: MNHNS and SASEGT. Here the CDR3 DNA reads TGTGCCAGCAGTGAGCTGACAGGGCCCAATAGCAATCAGCCCCAGCATTTT. The encoded protein is CASSELTGPNSNQPQHF.

This clonotype was counted between two and nine times. V is TRBV5-1 and J is TRBJ1-1; D is undetermined. This CDR3 is 15 amino acids long. Between the trimmed V and J ends, which lost 6 bases and 5 bases, there was a span of 20 bases. CDR1 and CDR2 (germline): SGHRS, YFSETQ. The CDR3 region is CASTKGTFLGTEAFF. The CDR3 nucleotides read TGCGCCAGCACCAAAGGTACCTTCTTGGGAACTGAAGCTTTCTTT.

The chain employs TRBV20-1 and TRBJ1-3; D gene unclear. The CDR3 length is 14 residues. V was trimmed by 3 bases and J by 0 bases, leaving 9 bases between them. CDR1 is DFQATT, CDR2 SNEGSKA, per germline (reference sequence). This CDR3 is CSARGGSSGNTIYF. The CDR3 coding sequence is TGCAGTGCTAGGGGTGGCTCCTCTGGAAACACCATATATTTT.

This clonotype was counted only a few times. The rearrangement joins TRBV20-1 to TRBJ1-4; possibly TRBD1 for D (5 bases). Germline CDR1 DFQATT, CDR2 SNEGSKA (reference sequence). This CDR3 spans 11 amino acids. V was trimmed by 6 bases and J by 7 bases, leaving 9 bases between them. The CDR3 bases are TGCAGTGCAGGGGCGGTTGAAAAACTGTTTTTT. This sequence encodes CSAGAVEKLFF.

CDR3 sequence: CASSNDGGSPNTEAFF. The CDR3 coding sequence is TGTGCCAGCAGTAATGACGGGGGTTCTCCCAACACTGAAGCTTTCTTT. The chain carries TRBV27 and TRBJ1-1; perhaps TRBD1 as D (5 bases). Trimming left V 5 bases short and J 2 bases short, with 18 bases between. Germline lookup yields CDR1 MNHEY and CDR2 SMNVEV (reference sequence). The CDR3 consists of 16 residues.

This clonotype has only a few counts. This chain connects TRBV12-3 or TRBV12-4 to TRBJ1-3; 7 bases align to TRBD1. With 6 bases clipped from V and 3 bases from J, the junction kept 8 bases outside the gene matches. The CDR3 is made up of 15 amino acids. The CDR3, as DNA: TGTGCCAGCAGCATTACAGGGACAGTTGGAAACACCATATATTTT. Translating it yields CASSITGTVGNTIYF.

The rearrangement uses TRBV20-1 and TRBJ2-1, with 7 nucleotides matching TRBD2. Germline V CDR1 and CDR2: DFQATT, SNEGSKA (reference sequence). The junction had 10 bases not matched to a gene; V was cut back by 5 bases and J by 9 bases. This CDR3 is built from 13 residues. The CDR3, as DNA: TGCAGTGCTCTGCTTAGCGGGCTGGGTGAGCAGTTCTTC. Residues: CSALLSGLGEQFF.